Listed here is a single T cell receptor beta chain. Germline values: CDR1 LNHNV, CDR2 YYDKDF (reference sequence). The CDR3 has 17 residues. V trimming: 1 base; J trimming: 4 bases; junction bases outside the gene matches: 9. This sample was taken from a study of shared clonotypes between healthy human individuals. The authors split each subset's genomic DNA evenly across several immunoSEQ plates. Sequencing was performed with immunoSEQ multiplex PCR; in TCRdb, only in-frame clones are kept and a portion is missing. This table has approximately 1.5 million clones, 98% to 99% appearing once. The J gene is TRBJ2-5, the V gene TRBV15; 10 bases map to TRBD2. The receptor was derived from a man aged 25-45 years in good health. The sample taken for sequencing was naive CD4+ T cells sorted from blood. Subset indicated: CD45RA+ positively selected. The CDR3 DNA reads as TGTGCCACCAGCAGAGGAAGGGTAGCGGGAGGTTCAGAGACCCAGTACTTC. Its protein is CATSRGRVAGGSETQYF.